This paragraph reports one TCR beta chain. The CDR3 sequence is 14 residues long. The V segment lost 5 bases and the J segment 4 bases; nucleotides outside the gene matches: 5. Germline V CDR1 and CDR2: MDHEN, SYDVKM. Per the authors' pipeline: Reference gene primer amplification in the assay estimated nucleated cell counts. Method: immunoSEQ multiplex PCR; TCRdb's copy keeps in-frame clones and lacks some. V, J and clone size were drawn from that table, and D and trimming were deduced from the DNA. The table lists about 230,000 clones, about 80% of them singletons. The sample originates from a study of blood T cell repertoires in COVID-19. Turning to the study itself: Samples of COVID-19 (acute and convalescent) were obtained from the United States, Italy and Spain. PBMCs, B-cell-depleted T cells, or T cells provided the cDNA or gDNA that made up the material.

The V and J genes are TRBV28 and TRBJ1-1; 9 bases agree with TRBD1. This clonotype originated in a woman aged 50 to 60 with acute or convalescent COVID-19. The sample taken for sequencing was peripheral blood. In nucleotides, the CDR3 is TGTGCCAGCAGTCCGGGACAGGGTGGCACTGAAGCTTTCTTT. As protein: CASSPGQGGTEAFF.